These 8 T cell receptor beta chains were all obtained from the same sample, sequenced in a study of T-cell memory formation after mild COVID-19. TCRdb re-called the 5' RACE reads with MiXCR, one entry per CDR3 protein. The data show about 440,000 distinct CDR3 sequences, around 20% seen once. The sample taken for sequencing was PBMCs or a T cell subset sorted from them (not recorded which). Every receptor here comes from an adult woman who had mild COVID-19 (a few samples of this study predate the infection). Cell type and time point are not known.

CDR3 coding DNA: TGTGCCAGCAGCTGGGGGACAGATATTTACTACGAGCAGTACTTC. Translating gives CASSWGTDIYYEQYF. V is TRBV7-9 and J is TRBJ2-7, with 7 bases identical to TRBD1. Trimming at V came to 4 bases and at J to 3 bases, leaving 9 bases not matched to a gene. CDR3 length equals 15 residues. CDR1 SEHNR and CDR2 FQNEAQ come from the germline V gene (reference sequence).

This clonotype was seen more than once but under ten times. The chain is built from TRBV18 and TRBJ2-3, with unresolved D. Germline-derived CDR1 and CDR2 are KGHSH and LQKENI. Trimming left V 0 bases short and J 6 bases short, with 10 bases between. The CDR3 is 14 amino acids. The CDR3 sequence: CASSPPSGSDTQYF. The CDR3 DNA reads as TGTGCCAGCTCACCACCGTCAGGTTCTGATACGCAGTATTTT.

This clonotype was observed a handful of times. The DNA of the CDR3 is TGCGCCAGCAGCCATGGGACAGCCCTTGACTATGGCTACACCTTC. Residues: CASSHGTALDYGYTF. V usage is TRBV5-1 and J usage is TRBJ1-2; 7 nucleotides agree with TRBD1. CDR3 length: 15 residues. After removal of 4 bases from V and 3 bases from J, the junction contained 9 bases not matched to a gene. Germline values: CDR1 SGHRS, CDR2 YFSETQ.

The chain couples TRBV9 to TRBJ1-1, with D tentatively TRBD1 (5 bases). The CDR3 sequence is 12 residues long. The germline V and J ends were trimmed by 4 bases and 10 bases, with 14 bases remaining between them. Germline loops: CDR1 SGDLS, CDR2 YYNGEE. The CDR3 sequence: CASSPTGGGAFF. As DNA, the CDR3 is TGTGCCAGCAGCCCTACTGGGGGTGGAGCTTTCTTT.

The V gene is TRBV7-9, the J gene TRBJ1-1; no clear D gene. V was pared by 4 bases and J by 7 bases, with 13 bases between. The V gene's germline CDR1 is SEHNR and CDR2 FQNEAQ (reference sequence). The CDR3 has 13 amino acids. The CDR3 DNA follows: TGTGCCAGCAGCTCCCGTACGAGAAATGAAGCTTTCTTT. This codes for CASSSRTRNEAFF.

This clonotype has ten or more counts. This chain uses TRBV29-1 with TRBJ2-5; D is ambiguous. The CDR3 is made up of 12 amino acids. V was shortened by 4 bases and J by 1 base, with 7 bases between the two germline ends. Germline CDR1 is SQVTM and CDR2 is ANQGSEA. CDR3 region: CSVGRAQETQYF. DNA for the CDR3: TGCAGCGTTGGTCGCGCCCAAGAGACCCAGTACTTC.

This clonotype was observed a few times. The chain recombines TRBV14 with TRBJ2-2; 11 bases agree with TRBD1. Trimming at V came to 2 bases and at J to 5 bases, leaving 10 bases not matched to a gene. Germline CDR1 is SGHDN and CDR2 is FVKESK. This CDR3 has 18 residues. CDR3 in amino acids: CASSQRTGGRIRTGELFF. Here the CDR3 DNA reads TGTGCCAGCAGCCAAAGGACAGGGGGCAGAATCAGGACCGGGGAGCTGTTTTTT.

The J gene is TRBJ1-5, the V gene TRBV5-1, with 7 bases that match TRBD1. Trimming took 3 bases from V and 5 from J; bases not matched to a gene: 5. This CDR3 is built from 14 residues. Germline V gene sequence: CDR1 SGHRS, CDR2 YFSETQ. As DNA, the CDR3 is TGCGCCAGCAGCTACAGGACAGGCGATCAGCCCCAGCATTTT. It translates to CASSYRTGDQPQHF.